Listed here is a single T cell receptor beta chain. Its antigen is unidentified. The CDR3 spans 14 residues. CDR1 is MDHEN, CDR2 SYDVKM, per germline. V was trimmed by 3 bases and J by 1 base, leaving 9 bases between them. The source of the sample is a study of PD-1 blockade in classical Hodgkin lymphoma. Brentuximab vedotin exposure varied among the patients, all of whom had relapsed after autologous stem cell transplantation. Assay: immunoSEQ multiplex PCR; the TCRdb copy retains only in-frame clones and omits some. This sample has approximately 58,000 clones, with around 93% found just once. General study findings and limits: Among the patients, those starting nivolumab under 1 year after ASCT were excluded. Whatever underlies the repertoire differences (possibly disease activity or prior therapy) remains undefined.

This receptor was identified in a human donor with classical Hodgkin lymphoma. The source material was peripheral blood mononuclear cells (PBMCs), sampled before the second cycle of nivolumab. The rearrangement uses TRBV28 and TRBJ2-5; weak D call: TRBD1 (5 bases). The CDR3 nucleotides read TGTGCCAGCAGTTTGGGGCGGTTCCAAGAGACCCAGTACTTC. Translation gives CASSLGRFQETQYF.